Shown below are 4 T cell receptor beta chains from a single sample sequenced in a study of post-analysis software for immune sequencing data. Their recognized antigens are unknown. cDNA libraries for TCR beta contained unique molecular identifiers. Via MiXCR, TCRdb re-called the PCR reads, giving one row per CDR3 protein. The sample lists 500,000 to 600,000 distinct CDR3 sequences, roughly two fifths seen once, with over 1.5% in the top ten. Overall study findings and caveats: Elevated frequency relative to controls characterized several TRBV segments in patients, TRBV5-6, TRBV5-1 and TRBV20-1 among them.

The sequenced material came from blood. Source of these receptors: a girl aged 10-17 years with multiple sclerosis.

This clonotype was seen a handful of times. The chain uses TRBV29-1 and TRBJ2-1; TRBD1 is a possible D gene (5 bases). The CDR3 covers 14 residues. V was trimmed by 6 bases and J by 8 bases, leaving 20 bases between them. Germline CDR1 is SQVTM and CDR2 is ANQGSEA. For the CDR3, the DNA is TGCAGCGTCCGATCGCGACAGCGCCAGGATGAGCAGTTCTTC. Protein: CSVRSRQRQDEQFF.

V usage is TRBV6-6 and J usage is TRBJ2-7; 9 bases match TRBD1. The CDR3 spans 16 residues. V was pared by 5 bases and J by 3 bases, with 11 bases of the junction left unmatched. CDR1 is MNHNY, CDR2 SVGAGI, per germline (reference sequence). CDR3 in DNA: TGTGCCAGCAGTCACTTCCCGGGACAGGGAGACTACGAGCAGTACTTC. This codes for CASSHFPGQGDYEQYF.

The CDR3 is CASSNQVAGGRHNEQFF. For the CDR3, the DNA is TGCGCCAGTAGCAATCAAGTAGCGGGGGGGCGACACAATGAGCAGTTCTTC. The chain carries TRBV5-1 and TRBJ2-1; 11 bases are a match to TRBD2. V dropped 8 bases and J dropped 5; count of bases not matched to a gene: 15. Germline V lookup: CDR1 SGHRS, CDR2 YFSETQ. This CDR3 has 17 amino acids.

This clonotype was counted a few times. The chain has TRBV10-3 and TRBJ1-1; D is perhaps TRBD1 (6 bases). CDR3 size: 15 residues. With 0 bases removed from V and 3 bases from J, the gap between germline ends came to 11 bases. The germline V gene encodes CDR1 ENHRY and CDR2 SYGVKD. The CDR3 DNA is TGTGCCATCAGTGAGTCCGGGGGCGCGGACACTGAAGCTTTCTTT. It is translated as CAISESGGADTEAFF.